The next 10 T cell receptor beta chains were all read from a single sample in a study of T cell responses to AZD1222 COVID-19 vaccine (dated by TCRdb to the early 2020s). In the paper's terms, the time point label means: about 28 days (+/-7) after the second vaccine dose. The library was obtained by the immunoSEQ multiplex PCR assay. Not all clones reach the TCRdb copy of this immuneACCESS table, which keeps in-frame sequences only. Checked studies attribute under half of the gap to unresolved V genes and leave the rest unexplained. Recorded for this sample are about 26,000 clones; roughly 85% of them occurred a single time. The leading ten clones occupy under 3.5% of the sample. This sample comprised peripheral blood, obtained 28 days after the second AZD1222 dose. Every receptor here comes from an adult who received the AZD1222 COVID-19 vaccine.

The V gene is TRBV28, the J gene TRBJ2-5; tentatively, D is TRBD1 (6 bases). The CDR3 contains 13 residues. Germline CDR1 reads MDHEN; CDR2 reads SYDVKM. The V and J ends lost 6 bases and 4 bases respectively, with 12 bases between them. The CDR3 loop is CASSPGTTETQYF. The CDR3 DNA reads as TGTGCCAGCAGCCCCGGGACAACAGAGACCCAGTACTTC.

The V gene is TRBV12-3 or TRBV12-4, the J gene TRBJ2-7, with D uncertain. The CDR3 is made up of 13 amino acids. Trimming stripped 6 bases from V and 7 bases from J, with 16 bases between. CDR3 coding DNA: TGTGCCAGCAGCCGAAGGGCCGGTGGTGAGCAGTACTTC. Translation gives CASSRRAGGEQYF.

The chain joins TRBV6-2 or TRBV6-3 to TRBJ1-2, with D unresolved. The V end lost 0 bases, the J end lost 3 bases, and 8 bases lay between the germline ends. The length of the CDR3 is 14 residues. Germline V gives CDR1 MNHEY, CDR2 SVGEGT. CDR3 sequence (DNA): TGTGCCAGCAGTTACTCGGCCACTTACTATGGCTACACCTTC. Its translation: CASSYSATYYGYTF.

V usage is TRBV9 and J usage is TRBJ2-2; D is perhaps TRBD2 (6 bases). The CDR3 runs to 15 residues. Trimming pared 2 bases from V and 1 base from J, leaving 9 bases between. The germline V gene encodes CDR1 SGDLS and CDR2 YYNGEE. CDR3 sequence (DNA): TGTGCCAGCAGCGTTACCGGGGGGAACACCGGGGAGCTGTTTTTT. Amino acid sequence: CASSVTGGNTGELFF. The entire variable domain, with the rest obtained from reference TRBV9 and TRBJ2-2, is as follows: DSGVTQTPKHLITATGQRVTLRCSPRSGDLSVYWYQQSLDQGLQFLIQYYNGEERAKGNILERFSAQQFPDLHSELNLSSLELGDSALYFCASSVTGGNTGELFFGEGSRLTVL.

This chain links TRBV3-1 (or the pseudogene TRBV3-2) with TRBJ1-3, with 7 bases lining up with TRBD1. The V and J ends lost 1 base and 4 bases, in that order; junction bases with no gene match: 1. The CDR3 spans 14 residues. Germline loops: CDR1 LGHDT, CDR2 YNNKEL (reference sequence). The CDR3 region has the DNA TGTGCCAGCAGCCAAGGACAGGGAGGAAACACCATATATTTT. Translation gives CASSQGQGGNTIYF.

Concerning this clone: Germline and junction disagree at one end, which may indicate a read error. J is TRBJ2-2 and V is TRBV5-1; 10 bases fit TRBD1. Germline V gene sequence: CDR1 SGHRS, CDR2 YFSETQ. The CDR3 sequence is 17 residues long. The DNA of the CDR3 is TGCGCCAGCAGGTTGGCCCGGACAGGGGGAAACACCGGGGAGCTGTTTTTT. Translated, it gives CASRLARTGGNTGELFF.

V is TRBV7-2 and J is TRBJ1-2; 7 bases are shared with TRBD1. The CDR3 has 14 amino acids. V gave up 4 bases and J gave up 8 bases; unmatched junction bases: 10. Per germline, CDR1 SGHTA and CDR2 FQGNSA. CDR3 in DNA: TGTGCCAGCAGCTCACCGACAGGGCGAAAAGGCTACACCTTC. Translation: CASSSPTGRKGYTF.

V and J are TRBV7-3 and TRBJ2-4; D ambiguous. CDR3 length: 16 residues. Trimming removed 3 bases from V and 0 bases from J, with 12 bases in between. Germline loops: CDR1 SGHTA, CDR2 FQGTGA. As DNA, the CDR3 is TGTGCCAGCAGCTTGGCCAGTCGAATAGCCAAAAACATTCAGTACTTC. Its protein product is CASSLASRIAKNIQYF. Based on the CDR3 plus reference TRBV7-3 and TRBJ2-4, the full variable domain is GAGVSQTPSNKVTEKGKYVELRCDPISGHTALYWYRQSLGQGPEFLIYFQGTGAADDSGLPNDRFFAVRPEGSVSTLKIQRTERGDSAVYLCASSLASRIAKNIQYFGAGTRLSVL.

This clone was seen just once. This chain joins TRBV15 and TRBJ2-3; D is unclear. CDR3 length: 12 amino acids. The germline V gene has CDR1 LNHNV and CDR2 YYDKDF (reference sequence). V lost 4 bases to trimming and J lost 3 bases, with 5 bases between them. The CDR3 spells CATSTGTDTQYF. CDR3 sequence (DNA): TGTGCCACCAGCACTGGAACAGATACGCAGTATTTT.

In DNA, the CDR3 is TGTGCCAGCAGTTTACCCCTCGGTCTCGGAAACACCATATATTTT. Protein: CASSLPLGLGNTIYF. This chain links TRBV28 with TRBJ1-3, with D uncertain. The CDR3 extends over 15 amino acids. Trimming stripped 2 bases from V and 4 bases from J, with 12 bases between. From germline, CDR1 is MDHEN and CDR2 SYDVKM. The whole variable domain, filled in from reference TRBV28 and TRBJ1-3, reads DVKVTQSSRYLVKRTGEKVFLECVQDMDHENMFWYRQDPGLGLRLIYFSYDVKMKEKGDIPEGYSVSREKKERFSLILESASTNQTSMYLCASSLPLGLGNTIYFGEGSWLTVV.